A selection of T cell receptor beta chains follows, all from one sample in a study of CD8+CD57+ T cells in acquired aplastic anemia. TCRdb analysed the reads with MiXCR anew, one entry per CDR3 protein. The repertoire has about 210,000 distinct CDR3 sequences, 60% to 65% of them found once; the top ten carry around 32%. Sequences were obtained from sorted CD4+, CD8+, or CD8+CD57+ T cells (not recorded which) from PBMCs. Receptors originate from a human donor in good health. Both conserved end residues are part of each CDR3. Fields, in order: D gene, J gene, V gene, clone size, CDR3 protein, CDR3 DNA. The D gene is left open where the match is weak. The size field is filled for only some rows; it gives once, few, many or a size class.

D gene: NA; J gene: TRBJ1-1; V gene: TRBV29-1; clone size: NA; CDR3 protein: CSVESPRIGAFF; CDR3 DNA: TGCAGCGTTGAGTCCCCAAGGATAGGAGCTTTCTTT
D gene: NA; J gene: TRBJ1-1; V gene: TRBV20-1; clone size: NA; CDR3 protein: CSARDVALRVNTEAFF; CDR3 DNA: TGCAGTGCTAGAGATGTGGCGCTTCGGGTTAACACTGAAGCTTTCTTT
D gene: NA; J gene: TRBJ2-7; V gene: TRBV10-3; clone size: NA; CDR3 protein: CAISESFREQYF; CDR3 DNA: TGTGCCATCAGTGAGTCTTTCCGCGAGCAGTACTTC
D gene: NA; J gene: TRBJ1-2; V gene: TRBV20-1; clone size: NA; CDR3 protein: CSTTGGSYGYTF; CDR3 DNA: TGCAGTACCACCGGGGGTAGCTATGGCTACACCTTC
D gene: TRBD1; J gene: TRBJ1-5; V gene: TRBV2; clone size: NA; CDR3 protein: CASRRTGADNQPQHF; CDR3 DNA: TGTGCCAGCAGAAGGACAGGGGCCGACAATCAGCCCCAGCATTTT
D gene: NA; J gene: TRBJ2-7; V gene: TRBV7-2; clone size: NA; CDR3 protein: CASSFTGLMAPYEQYF; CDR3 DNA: TGTGCCAGCAGCTTTACGGGGCTTATGGCACCTTACGAGCAGTACTTC
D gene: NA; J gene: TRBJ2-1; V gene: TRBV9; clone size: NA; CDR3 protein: CASSVEAGGDNEQFF; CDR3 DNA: TGTGCCAGCAGCGTAGAGGCAGGCGGCGACAATGAGCAGTTCTTC
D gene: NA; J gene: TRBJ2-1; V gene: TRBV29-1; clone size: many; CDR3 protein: CSVAPGSSYNEQFF; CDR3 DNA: TGCAGCGTTGCCCCGGGAAGCTCCTACAATGAGCAGTTCTTC
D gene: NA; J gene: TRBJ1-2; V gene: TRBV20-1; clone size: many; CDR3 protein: CSARDLIDSAGYGYTF; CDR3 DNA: TGCAGTGCTAGAGATCTGATAGACAGTGCTGGCTATGGCTACACCTTC
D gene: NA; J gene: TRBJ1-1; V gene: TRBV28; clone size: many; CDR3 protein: CASSFSTEAFF; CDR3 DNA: TGTGCCAGCAGTTTTTCCACTGAAGCTTTCTTT
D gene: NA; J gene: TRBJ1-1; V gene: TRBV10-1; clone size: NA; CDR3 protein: CASSESSGKTEAFF; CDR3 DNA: TGCGCCAGCAGTGAGTCGTCGGGAAAGACTGAAGCTTTCTTT
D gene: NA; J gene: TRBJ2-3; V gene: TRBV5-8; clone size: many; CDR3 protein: CASSLEVHSSTDTQYF; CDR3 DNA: TGTGCCAGCAGCTTGGAGGTCCACTCTAGCACAGATACGCAGTATTTT
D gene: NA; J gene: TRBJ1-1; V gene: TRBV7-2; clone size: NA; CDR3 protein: CASSLVGAVTEAFF; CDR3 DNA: TGTGCCAGCAGCTTAGTGGGGGCAGTCACTGAAGCTTTCTTT
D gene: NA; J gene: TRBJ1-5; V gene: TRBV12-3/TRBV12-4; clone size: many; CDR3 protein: CASSLRDFGNQPQHF; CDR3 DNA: TGTGCCAGCAGTTTAAGGGACTTCGGCAATCAGCCCCAGCATTTT
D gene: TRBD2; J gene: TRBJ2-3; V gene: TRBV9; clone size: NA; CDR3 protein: CASSRGGDTQYF; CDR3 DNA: TGTGCCAGCAGCCGGGGGGGGGATACGCAGTATTTT
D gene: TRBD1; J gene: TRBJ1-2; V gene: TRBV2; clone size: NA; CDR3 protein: CASSGQGGHYGYTF; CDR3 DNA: TGTGCCAGCAGTGGACAGGGAGGGCACTATGGCTACACCTTC
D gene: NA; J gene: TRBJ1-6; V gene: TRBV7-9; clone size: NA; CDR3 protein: CASSSSAVGRISYNSPLHF; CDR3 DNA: TGTGCCAGCAGCTCGTCGGCCGTTGGCAGGATCTCCTATAATTCACCCCTCCACTTT
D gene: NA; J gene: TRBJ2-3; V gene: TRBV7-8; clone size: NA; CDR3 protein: CASSPEVPVVRTDTQYF; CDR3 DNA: TGTGCCAGCAGCCCAGAGGTCCCCGTCGTCCGCACAGATACGCAGTATTTT
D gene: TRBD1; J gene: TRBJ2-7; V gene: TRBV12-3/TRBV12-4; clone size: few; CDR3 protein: CASSGTGGWNEQYF; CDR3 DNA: TGTGCCAGCAGCGGCACAGGGGGCTGGAACGAGCAGTACTTC
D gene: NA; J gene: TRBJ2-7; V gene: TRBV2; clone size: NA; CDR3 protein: CASSASPGAYEQYF; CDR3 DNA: TGTGCCAGCAGCGCCAGTCCGGGAGCCTACGAGCAGTACTTC
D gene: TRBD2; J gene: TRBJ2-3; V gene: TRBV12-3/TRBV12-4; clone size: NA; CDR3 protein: CASSSRSGRVDTQYF; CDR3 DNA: TGTGCCAGCAGTTCGCGAAGCGGGAGAGTTGATACGCAGTATTTT
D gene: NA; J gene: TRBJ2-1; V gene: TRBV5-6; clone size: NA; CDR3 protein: CASSLIVGLDGYGDEQFF; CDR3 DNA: TGTGCCAGCAGCTTGATCGTGGGTTTGGACGGATATGGGGATGAGCAGTTCTTC
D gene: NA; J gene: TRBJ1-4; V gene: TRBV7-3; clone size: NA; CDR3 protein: CASSPLSGATTHNEKLFF; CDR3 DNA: TGTGCCAGCAGCCCCCTATCAGGGGCGACGACTCATAATGAAAAACTGTTTTTT
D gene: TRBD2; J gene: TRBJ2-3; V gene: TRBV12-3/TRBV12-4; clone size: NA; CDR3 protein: CASMTSGSTDTQYF; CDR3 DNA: TGTGCCAGCATGACTAGCGGAAGCACAGATACGCAGTATTTT
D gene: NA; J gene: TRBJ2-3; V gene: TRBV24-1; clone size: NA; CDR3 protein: CATSVPRDRTTDTQYF; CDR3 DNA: TGTGCCACCAGTGTCCCACGGGACCGAACCACAGATACGCAGTATTTT
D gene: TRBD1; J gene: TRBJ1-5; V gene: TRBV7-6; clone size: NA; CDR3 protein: CASSTQSPDREEQPQHF; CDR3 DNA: TGTGCCAGCAGCACCCAGTCCCCCGACAGGGAAGAGCAGCCCCAGCATTTT
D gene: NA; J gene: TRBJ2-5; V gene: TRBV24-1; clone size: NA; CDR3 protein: CATSDPPQETQYF; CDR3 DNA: TGTGCCACCAGTGACCCCCCCCAAGAGACCCAGTACTTC
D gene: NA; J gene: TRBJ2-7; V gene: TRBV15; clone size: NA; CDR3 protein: CATSRDRGPSGYEQYF; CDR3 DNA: TGTGCCACCAGCAGAGACCGAGGACCCTCAGGGTACGAGCAGTACTTC
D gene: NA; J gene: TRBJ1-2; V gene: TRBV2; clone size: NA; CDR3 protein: CASSELGTYGHTF; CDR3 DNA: TGTGCCAGCAGTGAGTTGGGGACCTATGGCCACACCTTC
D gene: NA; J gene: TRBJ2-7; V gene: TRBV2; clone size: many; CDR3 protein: CASSESPMIVPYYEQYF; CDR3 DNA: TGTGCCAGCAGTGAGAGTCCTATGATTGTGCCATACTACGAGCAGTACTTC
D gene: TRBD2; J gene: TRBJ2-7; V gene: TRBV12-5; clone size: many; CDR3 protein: CASALMGEGPDEQYF; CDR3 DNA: TGTGCTAGTGCCTTGATGGGGGAGGGCCCCGACGAGCAGTACTTC
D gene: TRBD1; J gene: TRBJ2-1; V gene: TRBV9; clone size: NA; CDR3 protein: CASSPQGKTYNGQFF; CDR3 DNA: TGTGCCAGCAGCCCACAGGGGAAAACCTACAATGGGCAGTTCTTC
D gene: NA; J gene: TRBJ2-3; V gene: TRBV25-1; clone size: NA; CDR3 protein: CASSEFRGGTDTQYF; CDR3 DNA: TGTGCCAGCAGTGAATTCAGGGGAGGCACAGATACGCAGTATTTT
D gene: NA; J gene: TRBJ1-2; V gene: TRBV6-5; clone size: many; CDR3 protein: CASSESGTRYGYTF; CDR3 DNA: TGTGCCAGCAGCGAATCCGGGACCCGTTATGGCTACACCTTC
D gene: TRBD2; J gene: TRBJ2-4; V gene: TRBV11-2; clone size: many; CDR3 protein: CATRATSGIQYF; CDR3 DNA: TGTGCCACCCGAGCGACTAGCGGCATTCAGTACTTC
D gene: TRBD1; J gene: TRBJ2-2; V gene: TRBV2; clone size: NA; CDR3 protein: CVSRDRGGTGELFF; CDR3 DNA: TGTGTCAGCAGGGACAGGGGAGGGACCGGGGAGCTGTTTTTT
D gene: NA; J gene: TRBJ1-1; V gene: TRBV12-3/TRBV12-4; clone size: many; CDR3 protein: CASSETTLNTEAFF; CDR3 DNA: TGTGCCAGCAGTGAGACGACCTTGAACACTGAAGCTTTCTTT
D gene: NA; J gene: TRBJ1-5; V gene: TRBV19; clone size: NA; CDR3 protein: CASSMGPGSNQPQHF; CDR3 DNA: TGTGCCAGTAGTATGGGTCCAGGGAGCAATCAGCCCCAGCATTTT
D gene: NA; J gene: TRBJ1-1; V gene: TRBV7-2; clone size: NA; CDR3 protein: CASSLGTGDAFF; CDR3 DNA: TGTGCCAGCAGCTTAGGGACCGGGGACGCTTTCTTT
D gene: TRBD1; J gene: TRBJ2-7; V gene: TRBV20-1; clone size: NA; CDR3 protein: CSARTGIGYEQYF; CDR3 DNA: TGCAGTGCTAGGACAGGGATTGGATACGAGCAGTACTTC
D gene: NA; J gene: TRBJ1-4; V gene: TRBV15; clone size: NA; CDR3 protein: CATSRDNRREKLFF; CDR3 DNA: TGTGCCACCAGCAGAGATAACAGGCGTGAAAAACTGTTTTTT
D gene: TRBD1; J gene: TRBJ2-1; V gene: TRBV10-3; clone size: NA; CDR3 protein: CAISEQPGQGRYNEQFF; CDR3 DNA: TGTGCCATCAGTGAACAACCGGGACAGGGGAGGTACAATGAGCAGTTCTTC
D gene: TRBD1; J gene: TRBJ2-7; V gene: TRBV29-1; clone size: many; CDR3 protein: CSVSGTGVHEQYF; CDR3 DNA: TGCAGCGTTTCCGGGACAGGGGTCCACGAGCAGTACTTC
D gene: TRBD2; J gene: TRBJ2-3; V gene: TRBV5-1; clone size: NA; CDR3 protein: CASGGGSTDTQYF; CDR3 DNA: TGCGCCAGCGGGGGGGGAAGCACAGATACGCAGTATTTT
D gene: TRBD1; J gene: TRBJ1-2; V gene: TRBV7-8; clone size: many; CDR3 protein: CASSLAPGGLSGYTF; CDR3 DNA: TGTGCCAGCAGCTTAGCCCCAGGGGGGCTGTCTGGCTACACCTTC
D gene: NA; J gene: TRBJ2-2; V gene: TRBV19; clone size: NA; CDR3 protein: CASTTGELFF; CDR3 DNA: TGTGCCAGTACCACAGGGGAGCTGTTTTTT
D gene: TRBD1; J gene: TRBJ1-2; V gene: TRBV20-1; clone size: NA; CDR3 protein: CSVPDRGYGYTF; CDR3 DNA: TGCAGTGTCCCGGACAGGGGTTATGGCTACACCTTC
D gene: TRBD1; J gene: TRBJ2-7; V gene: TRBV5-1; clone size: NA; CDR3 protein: CASSLDGQGNEQYF; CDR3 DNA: TGCGCCAGCAGCTTGGACGGACAGGGAAACGAGCAGTACTTC
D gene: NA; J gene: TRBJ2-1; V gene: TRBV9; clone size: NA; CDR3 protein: CASSVALGRTDNEQFF; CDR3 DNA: TGTGCCAGCAGCGTAGCTCTGGGACGGACCGACAATGAGCAGTTCTTC
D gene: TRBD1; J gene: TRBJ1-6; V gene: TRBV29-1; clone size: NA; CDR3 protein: CSVRGENSPLHF; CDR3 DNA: TGCAGCGTCAGGGGGGAGAATTCACCCCTCCACTTT